The table lists the clone carrying this TCR beta chain with many counts. Its antigen is undetermined. The sample, approximately 11 milliliters of peripheral blood, was drawn from each donor. Primed by a sample-barcoded 5' primer and a J-beta primer mix, a second PCR proceeded for 7 to 11 cycles. Via MiXCR, TCRdb re-called the 5' RACE reads, giving one row per CDR3 protein. The repertoire holds 550,000 to 750,000 distinct CDR3 sequences, with under 25% as singletons. This specimen belongs to a study of blood T cells in healthy people across ages. The CDR3 is 15 amino acids. V lost 1 base and J lost 7, with 16 bases in between. Germline V gene sequence: CDR1 SGHDN, CDR2 FVKESK. Overall study results and limits: CMV status of donors was not determined, possibly confounding expanded clonotype changes.

The chain uses TRBV14 and TRBJ1-1; TRBD1 might be the D (5 bases). The sequence was obtained from a man between 65 and 79 years old in good health. Sequencing was carried out using blood. The CDR3 protein is CASSQVLGDHGEAFF. Here the CDR3 DNA reads TGTGCCAGCAGCCAAGTTTTAGGGGACCATGGTGAAGCTTTCTTT.